The rows below give T cell receptor beta chains drawn from one sample of a study of T cells in Graves' hyperthyroidism and ophthalmopathy. TCRdb analysed the multiplex PCR reads with MiXCR anew, one entry per CDR3 protein. This repertoire shows a few hundred thousand distinct CDR3 sequences, about 15% found once; its top ten account for about 31%. Sequenced sample: blood. The source is a woman aged 30 to 39 with Graves' hyperthyroidism. Each CDR3 is given with its conserved first and last residue. The D gene is left open where the match is weak. Size tells how often a clone was seen (once, few, many) or the class of an expanded clone, and some rows leave it out.

abundance,d_gene,v_gene,j_gene,CDR3aa,CDR3nt
-,-,TRBV19,TRBJ2-7,CASSISDGYSYEQYF,TGTGCCAGTAGTATCTCCGACGGATACTCCTACGAGCAGTACTTC
many,TRBD1,TRBV18,TRBJ2-5,CASSQLSGTGRTQYF,TGTGCCAGCTCACAACTATCCGGGACAGGGAGAACCCAGTACTTC
many,-,TRBV20-1,TRBJ2-1,CSARETNVPYNEQFF,TGCAGTGCTAGAGAGACTAACGTCCCCTACAATGAGCAGTTCTTC
few,-,TRBV9,TRBJ2-1,CASSVAGESYNEQFF,TGTGCCAGCAGCGTAGCGGGGGAATCCTACAATGAGCAGTTCTTC
few,-,TRBV5-1,TRBJ2-5,CASSLARDAGETQYF,TGCGCCAGCAGCTTGGCCCGGGACGCCGGGGAGACCCAGTACTTC
many,-,TRBV18,TRBJ1-1,CASSPQGVNTEAFF,TGTGCCAGCTCACCACAGGGTGTGAACACTGAAGCTTTCTTT
many,TRBD2,TRBV20-1,TRBJ2-3,CSARLAGADTQYF,TGCAGTGCTAGACTAGCGGGAGCAGATACGCAGTATTTT
-,-,TRBV7-9,TRBJ1-1,CASSSGGGDTEAFF,TGTGCCAGCAGCTCGGGGGGGGGGGACACTGAAGCTTTCTTT
few,-,TRBV14,TRBJ1-2,CASSQVGGRYGYTF,TGTGCCAGCAGCCAAGTGGGCGGGAGATATGGCTACACCTTC
few,-,TRBV5-5,TRBJ1-3,CASSPKTAPSGTIYF,TGTGCCAGCAGCCCGAAGACAGCGCCCTCGGGCACCATATATTTT
many,TRBD2,TRBV11-2,TRBJ2-1,CASSLDLAGVNEQFF,TGTGCCAGCAGCTTAGACCTAGCGGGAGTCAATGAGCAGTTCTTC
many,TRBD1,TRBV7-2,TRBJ2-3,CASSTTQGGTDTQYF,TGTGCCAGCAGCACCACACAGGGGGGCACAGATACGCAGTATTTT
few,-,TRBV2,TRBJ1-1,CASSEALQMNTEAFF,TGTGCCAGCAGTGAAGCCTTACAAATGAACACTGAAGCTTTCTTT
many,-,TRBV7-8,TRBJ2-5,CASSPIDFQETQYF,TGTGCCAGCAGCCCGATCGACTTCCAAGAGACCCAGTACTTC
few,-,TRBV9,TRBJ1-2,CASSVQYGGPYGYTF,TGTGCCAGCAGCGTGCAATATGGGGGTCCCTATGGCTACACCTTC
few,-,TRBV5-4,TRBJ1-6,CASSPMVQNSPLHF,TGTGCCAGCAGCCCCATGGTGCAGAATTCACCCCTCCACTTT
few,-,TRBV20-1,TRBJ2-3,CSAPPLGGNTDTQYF,TGCAGTGCTCCACCCCTAGGGGGAAACACAGATACGCAGTATTTT
few,-,TRBV5-5,TRBJ2-2,CASSLNPSFDTGELFF,TGTGCCAGCAGCTTGAACCCTTCCTTCGACACCGGGGAGCTGTTTTTT
many,TRBD1,TRBV12-3/TRBV12-4,TRBJ1-1,CASSFRTGQNTEAFF,TGTGCCAGCAGTTTTCGGACAGGGCAAAACACTGAAGCTTTCTTT
-,-,TRBV18,TRBJ2-1,CASSPGLIYNEQFF,TGTGCCAGCTCACCGGGACTTATCTACAATGAGCAGTTCTTC
many,-,TRBV14,TRBJ1-1,CASNDGGNTEAFF,TGTGCCAGCAATGACGGCGGGAACACTGAAGCTTTCTTT
many,TRBD1,TRBV10-3,TRBJ2-7,CAISAGTGDEQYF,TGTGCCATCAGTGCCGGGACAGGTGACGAGCAGTACTTC
few,TRBD2,TRBV27,TRBJ2-2,CASKVGLAGAFTGELFF,TGTGCCAGCAAAGTAGGACTAGCGGGAGCGTTTACCGGGGAGCTGTTTTTT
many,TRBD2,TRBV20-1,TRBJ2-7,CSASASGMSSEQYF,TGCAGTGCTAGCGCTAGCGGGATGAGTAGCGAGCAGTACTTC
once,TRBD1,TRBV19,TRBJ1-5,CASSTGTGRIQPQHF,TGTGCCAGTAGTACCGGGACAGGACGAATTCAGCCCCAGCATTTT
many,TRBD1,TRBV10-3,TRBJ2-3,CAISEGQGALADTQYF,TGTGCCATCAGTGAAGGGCAGGGGGCGCTTGCGGATACGCAGTATTTT
many,TRBD2,TRBV7-2,TRBJ2-1,CASSLSLGLADNEQFF,TGTGCCAGCAGCTTAAGTCTCGGACTAGCGGACAATGAGCAGTTCTTC
few,-,TRBV4-2,TRBJ1-3,CASSIIGNTIYF,TGTGCCAGCAGCATTATTGGAAACACCATATATTTT
many,-,TRBV4-1,TRBJ1-6,CASSEGPSYNSPLHF,TGCGCCAGCAGCGAGGGCCCCTCCTATAATTCACCCCTCCACTTT
few,-,TRBV30,TRBJ2-1,CAWRGRSGSSYNEQFF,TGTGCCTGGAGGGGCCGGAGCGGGTCTTCCTACAATGAGCAGTTCTTC
-,-,TRBV28,TRBJ1-2,CASSSVPDSYGYTF,TGTGCCAGCAGTTCGGTACCCGACAGCTATGGCTACACCTTC
-,-,TRBV5-1,TRBJ2-5,CASSVDVGTQYF,TGCGCCAGCAGCGTGGACGTCGGGACCCAGTACTTC
-,-,TRBV20-1,TRBJ2-2,CSAEPANTGELFF,TGCAGTGCTGAACCCGCGAACACCGGGGAGCTGTTTTTT
many,-,TRBV9,TRBJ2-5,CASSVMGGRQETQYF,TGTGCCAGCAGCGTAATGGGAGGACGACAAGAGACCCAGTACTTC
many,-,TRBV19,TRBJ2-7,CASSALGYEQYF,TGTGCCAGTAGCGCCCTGGGCTACGAGCAGTACTTC